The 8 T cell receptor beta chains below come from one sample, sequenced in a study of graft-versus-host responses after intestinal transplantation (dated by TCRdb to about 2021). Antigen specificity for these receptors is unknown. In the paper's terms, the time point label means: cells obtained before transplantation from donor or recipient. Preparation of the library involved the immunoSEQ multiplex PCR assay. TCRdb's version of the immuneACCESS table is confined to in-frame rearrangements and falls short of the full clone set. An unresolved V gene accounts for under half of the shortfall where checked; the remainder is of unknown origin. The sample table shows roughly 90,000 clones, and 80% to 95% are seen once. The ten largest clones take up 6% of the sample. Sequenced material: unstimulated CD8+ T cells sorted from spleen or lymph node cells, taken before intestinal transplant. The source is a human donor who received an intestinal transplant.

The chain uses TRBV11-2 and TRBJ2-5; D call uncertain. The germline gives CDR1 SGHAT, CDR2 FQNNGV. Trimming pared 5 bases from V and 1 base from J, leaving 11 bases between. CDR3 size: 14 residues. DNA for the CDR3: TGTGCCAGCAGCCTTAGACGGCCCCAAGAGACCCAGTACTTC. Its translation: CASSLRRPQETQYF.

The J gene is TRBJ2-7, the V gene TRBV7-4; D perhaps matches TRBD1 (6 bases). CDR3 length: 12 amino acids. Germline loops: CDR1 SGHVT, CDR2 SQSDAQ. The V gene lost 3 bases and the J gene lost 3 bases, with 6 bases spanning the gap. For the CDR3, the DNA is TGTGCCAGCAGCTTGACAGGCTACGAGCAGTACTTC. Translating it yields CASSLTGYEQYF.

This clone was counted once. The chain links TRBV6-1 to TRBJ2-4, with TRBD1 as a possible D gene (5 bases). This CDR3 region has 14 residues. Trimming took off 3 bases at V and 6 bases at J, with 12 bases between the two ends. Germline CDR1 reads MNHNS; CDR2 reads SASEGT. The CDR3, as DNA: TGTGCCAGCAGTGAGCCCGAGACAGCAAACATTCAGTACTTC. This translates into CASSEPETANIQYF.

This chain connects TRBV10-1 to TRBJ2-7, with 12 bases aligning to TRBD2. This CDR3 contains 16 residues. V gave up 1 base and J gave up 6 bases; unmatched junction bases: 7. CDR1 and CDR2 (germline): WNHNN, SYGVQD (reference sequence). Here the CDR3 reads CASSEFATSGSSEQYF. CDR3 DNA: TGCGCCAGCAGTGAGTTTGCGACTAGCGGGAGCTCCGAGCAGTACTTC.

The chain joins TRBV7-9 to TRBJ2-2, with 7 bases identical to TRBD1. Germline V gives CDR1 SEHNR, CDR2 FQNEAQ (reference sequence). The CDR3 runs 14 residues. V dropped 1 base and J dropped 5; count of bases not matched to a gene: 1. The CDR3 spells CASSLETGTGELFF. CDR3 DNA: TGTGCCAGCAGCTTAGAGACAGGGACCGGGGAGCTGTTTTTT. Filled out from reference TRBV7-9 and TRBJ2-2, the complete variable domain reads DTGVSQNPRHKITKRGQNVTFRCDPISEHNRLYWYRQTLGQGPEFLTYFQNEAQLEKSRLLSDRFSAERPKGSFSTLEIQRTEQGDSAMYLCASSLETGTGELFFGEGSRLTVL.

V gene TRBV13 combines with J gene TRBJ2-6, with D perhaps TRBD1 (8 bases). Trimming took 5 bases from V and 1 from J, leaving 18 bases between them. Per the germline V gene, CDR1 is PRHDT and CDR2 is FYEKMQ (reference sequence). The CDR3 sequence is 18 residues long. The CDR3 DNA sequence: TGTGCCAGCAGCGGGAGCGGGACAGGAGTGTCTGGGGCCAACGTCCTGACTTTC. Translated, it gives CASSGSGTGVSGANVLTF.

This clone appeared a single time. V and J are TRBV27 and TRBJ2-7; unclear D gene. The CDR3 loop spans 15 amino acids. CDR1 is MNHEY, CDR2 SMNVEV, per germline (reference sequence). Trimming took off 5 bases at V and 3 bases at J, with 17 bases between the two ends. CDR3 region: CASSRATFSFYEQYF. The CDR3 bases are TGTGCCAGCAGTCGGGCCACCTTTTCCTTCTACGAGCAGTACTTC.

The CDR3 spells CASSLDRGYYEQYF. In nucleotides, the CDR3 is TGTGCCAGCAGCTTGGACCGTGGATACTACGAGCAGTACTTC. This chain uses TRBV5-6 with TRBJ2-7; D call uncertain. The CDR3 consists of 14 residues. The V end lost 0 bases, the J end lost 3 bases, and 10 bases lay between the germline ends. Germline CDR1 SGHDT, CDR2 YYEEEE.